These T cell receptor beta chains were read from a single sample in a study of blood T cell repertoires in COVID-19. Method: immunoSEQ multiplex PCR; TCRdb's copy keeps in-frame clones and lacks some. In the table there are some 99,000 clones, roughly 80% of which are singletons. Sequenced: peripheral blood. These receptors originate from an older woman with acute or convalescent COVID-19. The conserved cysteine and the conserved F or W are not part of the CDR3 here.

V: TRBV28; CDR3: ASSSGLAGGPGETQY
V: TRBV7-9; CDR3: ASGGAKAGYT
V: TRBV11-1; CDR3: ASSGSRQGNSETQY
V: TRBV6-5; CDR3: ASSTRWTVRGYT
V: TRBV5-1; CDR3: ASSHPSGTGELF
V: TRBV18; CDR3: ASSPNPRQQQY
V: TRBV5-1; CDR3: ASSTSGEKSEKLF
V: TRBV19; CDR3: ASSTSGVGETQY
V: TRBV19; CDR3: ASSIRGGADTIY
V: TRBV12-3/TRBV12-4; CDR3: ASSSTPDTQY
V: TRBV19; CDR3: ASRSTSTDTQY
V: TRBV10-2; CDR3: ASKHNTEAF
V: TRBV4-2; CDR3: ASSQPGPGVEQY
V: TRBV7-8; CDR3: ASSLRGTGTGEQY
V: TRBV20-1; CDR3: SRWRNTEAF
V: TRBV7-8; CDR3: ASSSGEGTFYEQY